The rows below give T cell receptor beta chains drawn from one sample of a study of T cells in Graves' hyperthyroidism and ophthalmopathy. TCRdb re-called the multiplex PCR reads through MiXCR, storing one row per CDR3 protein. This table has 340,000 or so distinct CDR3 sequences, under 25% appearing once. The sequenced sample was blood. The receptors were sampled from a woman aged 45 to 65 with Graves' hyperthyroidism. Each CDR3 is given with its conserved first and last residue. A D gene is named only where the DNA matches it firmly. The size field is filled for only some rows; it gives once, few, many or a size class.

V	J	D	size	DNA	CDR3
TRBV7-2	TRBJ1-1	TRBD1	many	TGTGCCAGCAGCTCAAAACTTACAGGGGGCGCGGGTACTGAAGCTTTCTTT	CASSSKLTGGAGTEAFF
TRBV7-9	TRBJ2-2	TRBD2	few	TGTGCCAGCAGACTCGGGACTAGCGCTTTAGCCGGGGAGCTGTTTTTT	CASRLGTSALAGELFF
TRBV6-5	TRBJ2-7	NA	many	TGTGCCAGCAGTTACTCTGAGGGGGGAGCCTACGAGCAGTACTTC	CASSYSEGGAYEQYF
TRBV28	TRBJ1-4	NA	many	TGTGCCAGCAGTTTAGCGGGCGGGGGCCTCTATGAAAAACTGTTTTTT	CASSLAGGGLYEKLFF
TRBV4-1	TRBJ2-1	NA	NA	TGCGCCAGCAGCCAAAGGGTGGCAACTGAGCAGTTCTTC	CASSQRVATEQFF
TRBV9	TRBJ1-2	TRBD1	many	TGTGCCAGCAGCGCGACGGGACAGTATAACTATGGCTACACCTTC	CASSATGQYNYGYTF
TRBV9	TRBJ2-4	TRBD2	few	TGTGCCAGCAGCACCGGGGGGTTCTCCAAAAACATTCAGTACTTC	CASSTGGFSKNIQYF
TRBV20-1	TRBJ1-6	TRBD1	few	TGCAGTGCTAGGGACAGGGGGCTGTCACAATCACCCCTCCACTTT	CSARDRGLSQSPLHF
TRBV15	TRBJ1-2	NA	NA	TGTGCCACCAGCAGAGACCTACGAGGAGGGAATGGCTACACCTTC	CATSRDLRGGNGYTF
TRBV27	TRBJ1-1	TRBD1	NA	TGTGCCAGCAGTGCCCCCGGCTACAGGGGAATGAACACTGAAGCTTTCTTT	CASSAPGYRGMNTEAFF
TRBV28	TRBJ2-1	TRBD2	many	TGTGCCAGCAGATCCGCCGGGACTAGCGGTTACAATGAGCAGTTCTTC	CASRSAGTSGYNEQFF
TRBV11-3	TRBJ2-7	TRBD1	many	TGTGCCAGCAGATCCGACAGGGACGAGCAGTACTTC	CASRSDRDEQYF
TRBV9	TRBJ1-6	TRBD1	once	TGTGCCAGCAGCGCCGGACAGGGGTCTTCACCCCTCCACTTT	CASSAGQGSSPLHF
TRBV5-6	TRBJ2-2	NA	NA	TGTGCCAGCAGCTCTGGAGGGGGGGTTATCACCGGGGAGCTGTTTTTT	CASSSGGGVITGELFF
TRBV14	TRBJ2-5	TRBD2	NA	TGTGCCAGCAGATCGAAGCGGGAATGGGAGACCCAGTACTTC	CASRSKREWETQYF
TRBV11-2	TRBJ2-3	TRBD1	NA	TGTGCCAGCAGCTCCCGGACAGGTTCAGATACGCAGTATTTT	CASSSRTGSDTQYF
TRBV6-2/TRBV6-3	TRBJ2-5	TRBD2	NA	TGTGCCAGCAGTTACGGGGGGGACGGGCGGGAGACCCAGTACTTC	CASSYGGDGRETQYF
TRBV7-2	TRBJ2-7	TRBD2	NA	TGTGCCAGTAGTATGGTAGCGGGAGGCGGCTTCTCCTACGAGCAGTACTTC	CASSMVAGGGFSYEQYF
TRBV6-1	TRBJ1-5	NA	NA	TGTGCCAGCATCCGAACCGGGGGCCTGCCTAATCGGCCCCAGCATTTT	CASIRTGGLPNRPQHF
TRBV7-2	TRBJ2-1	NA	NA	TGTGCCAGCAGCTTAAATTGGGGTCTTGAGCAGTTCTTC	CASSLNWGLEQFF
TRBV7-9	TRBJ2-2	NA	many	TGTGCCAGCAGGTTACTCGGGTCGAACACCGGGGAGCTGTTTTTT	CASRLLGSNTGELFF
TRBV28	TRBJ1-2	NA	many	TGTGCCAGCAGTTTCCAGGGGAGGAGGGAAGGCTACACCTTC	CASSFQGRREGYTF
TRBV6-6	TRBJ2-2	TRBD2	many	TGTGCCAGCAGTTACTTCGGACTAGCGGGAATGAACACCGGGGAGCTGTTTTTT	CASSYFGLAGMNTGELFF
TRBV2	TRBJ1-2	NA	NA	TGTGCCAGCAGTGAAGCGATAAAGGTTAACTATGGCTACACCTTC	CASSEAIKVNYGYTF
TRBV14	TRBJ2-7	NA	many	TGTGCCAGCAGCCAGGGATTGTATTCCTACGAGCAGTACTTC	CASSQGLYSYEQYF
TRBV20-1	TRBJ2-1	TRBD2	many	TGCAGTGCTAGAGATGCTAGACGAACTAGCGGGAGGGCCGCGCCCTACAATGAGCAGTTCTTC	CSARDARRTSGRAAPYNEQFF
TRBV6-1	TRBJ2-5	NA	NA	TGTGCCAGCAGACAACCGGGACGGAGAACCGAAGAGACCCAGTACTTC	CASRQPGRRTEETQYF
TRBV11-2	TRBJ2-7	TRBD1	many	TGTGCCAGCAGCCTCAACTTCCGGACAGGGCTAAGGTCCTACGAGCAGTACTTC	CASSLNFRTGLRSYEQYF
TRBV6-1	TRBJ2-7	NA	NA	TGTGCCAGCAGCTTGGGACCCGCCAAAACCGAGCAGTACTTC	CASSLGPAKTEQYF
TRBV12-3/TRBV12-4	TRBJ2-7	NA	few	TGTGCCAGCAGTCCTCGGGACTTTTTCTACGAGCAGTACTTC	CASSPRDFFYEQYF
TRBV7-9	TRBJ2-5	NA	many	TGTGCCAGCAGCTTGATCAGCGAGAAAGAGACCCAGTACTTC	CASSLISEKETQYF
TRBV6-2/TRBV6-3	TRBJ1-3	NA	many	TGTGCCAGCAGTTATTCCCTGGACGGTCCCACACGGCTCTCTGGAAACACCATATATTTT	CASSYSLDGPTRLSGNTIYF
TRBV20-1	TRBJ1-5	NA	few	TGCAGTGCTAGAGATTACCGGGATCAGCCCCAGCATTTT	CSARDYRDQPQHF
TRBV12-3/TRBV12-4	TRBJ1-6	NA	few	TGTGCCAGCAGTCCCCCACAGAGCTCCTATAATTCACCCCTCCACTTT	CASSPPQSSYNSPLHF
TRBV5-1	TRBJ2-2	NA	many	TGCGCCAGCACCAACGGGAACACGAACACCGGGGAGCTGTTTTTT	CASTNGNTNTGELFF
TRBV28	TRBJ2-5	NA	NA	TGTGCCAGCAATATTGCCGAATTGGGGACCCAGTACTTC	CASNIAELGTQYF
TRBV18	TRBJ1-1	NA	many	TGTGCCAGCTCACCAATGTCCGCTGAAGCTTTCTTT	CASSPMSAEAFF
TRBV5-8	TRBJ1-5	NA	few	TGTGCCAGCAGCTTGTTCAGTAGCAATCAGCCCCAGCATTTT	CASSLFSSNQPQHF
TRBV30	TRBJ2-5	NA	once	TGTGCCTGGGGGCGGGAAGAGACCCAGTACTTC	CAWGREETQYF
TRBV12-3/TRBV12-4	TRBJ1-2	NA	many	TGTGCCAGCAGTTTAATGGCAGGGAGTAACTATGGCTACACCTTC	CASSLMAGSNYGYTF
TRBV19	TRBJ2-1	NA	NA	TGTGCCAGTAGTATTCCTGACAACGTCTACAATGAGCAGTTCTTC	CASSIPDNVYNEQFF
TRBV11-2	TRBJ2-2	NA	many	TGTGCCAGCAGCAGGATCGTTGGCAGATCGAACACCGGGGAGCTGTTTTTT	CASSRIVGRSNTGELFF
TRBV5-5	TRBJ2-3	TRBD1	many	TGTGCCAGCAGCTGGACAGGGACGACAGATACGCAGTATTTT	CASSWTGTTDTQYF
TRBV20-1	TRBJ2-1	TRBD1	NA	TGCAGTGCTAGAGACCGGACAGGGGGGTACAATGAGCAGTTCTTC	CSARDRTGGYNEQFF
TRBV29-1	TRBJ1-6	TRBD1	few	TGCAGCGCCTCAGCAGGGGGCAATTCACCCCTCCACTTT	CSASAGGNSPLHF
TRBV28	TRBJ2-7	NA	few	TGTGCCACCGTAACTCCAGGGGGGGGCACCTACGAGCAGTACTTC	CATVTPGGGTYEQYF
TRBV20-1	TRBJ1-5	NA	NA	TGCAGTGCTATACAGGTGGATAATAGCAATCAGCCCCAGCATTTT	CSAIQVDNSNQPQHF
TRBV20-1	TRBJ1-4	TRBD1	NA	TGCAGTGCCGCCGGACAGGGGGCGTCTAATGAAAAACTGTTTTTT	CSAAGQGASNEKLFF
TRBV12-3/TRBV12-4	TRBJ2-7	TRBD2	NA	TGTGCCAGCAGTCTCCGTGGACTAGCGGGAGGGCCGGGCGAGCAGTACTTC	CASSLRGLAGGPGEQYF
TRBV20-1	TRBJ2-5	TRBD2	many	TGCAGTGCCAGGACTAGCGGACCACACCCAGGAGAGACCCAGTACTTC	CSARTSGPHPGETQYF
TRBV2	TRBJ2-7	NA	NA	TGTGCCAGCGGGTTCAAGGAGCAGTACTTC	CASGFKEQYF
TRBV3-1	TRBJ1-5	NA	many	TGTGCCAGCAGCCAAGACAGGGGAGGAAATCAGCCCCAGCATTTT	CASSQDRGGNQPQHF
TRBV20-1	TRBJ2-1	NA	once	TGCAGTGCTAGACCTCGACGCGCTGAACCGGGTGAGCAGCTCTTC	CSARPRRAEPGEQLF
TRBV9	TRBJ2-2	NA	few	TGTGCCAGCAGCGTAGTTCTGGGCGGGGAGCTGTTTTTT	CASSVVLGGELFF
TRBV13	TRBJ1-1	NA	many	TGTGCCAGCAGGCTTATGTATGGGCCCACTGAAGCTTTCTTT	CASRLMYGPTEAFF
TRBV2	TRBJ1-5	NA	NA	TGTGCCAGCAGTGCGGGGTCTCATCAGCCCCAGCATTTT	CASSAGSHQPQHF